This record covers a single T cell receptor beta chain. In its sample, this clonotype was seen many times. Its antigen remains undetermined. No quality values exist for individual bases; no much larger clone is one base distant. Stable Graves' hyperthyroidism was defined as the absence of progression to ophthalmopathy over 18 months of follow-up. The hyperthyroidism patients were between 18 and 65 years old and newly diagnosed, with a disease duration of less than 2 months. The study excluded patients with uncontrolled infections, other autoimmune diseases, pregnancy or lactation. Clinical symptoms, serum thyroxine and TRAb, thyroid ultrasound, and orbital computed tomography formed the basis for the diagnoses. Ficoll-Paque density gradient centrifugation was used to isolate PBMCs from 10 ml of fresh peripheral blood. Trizol reagent was used to extract total RNA, and RNA quality was then checked on an Agilent 2100 Bioanalyzer.

Per the germline V gene (reference sequence), LGHDT is the CDR1 and YNNKEL is the CDR2. V is trimmed back by 2 bases and J by 4 bases, and the junction contains 10 bases that no gene match accounts for. Including the terminal cysteine and phenylalanine, the CDR3 comprises 16 residues. Only the CDR3 part of the read is kept: 48 bases, read in frame from the first base. This sample stems from a study of T cells in Graves' hyperthyroidism and ophthalmopathy (dated by TCRdb to the late 2010s). At the level of the whole study: Peripheral blood samples were taken at initial diagnosis, before any treatment was given. To identify TCR V-J signatures that set the groups apart, the researchers used a discovery cohort of about a hundred patients, made up of about 44 with Graves' ophthalmopathy and about 59 with stable Graves' hyperthyroidism. An independent validation cohort of some 18 hyperthyroidism patients and 17 patients who later progressed to ophthalmopathy tested prospective prediction of ophthalmopathy. The roughly 90 discovery patients were divided at random into training and test sets in a 7:3 ratio. The study also compared thyroid tissue and blood T-cell repertoires from 6 or 7 Graves' hyperthyroidism patients. Once sampling was done, hyperthyroidism patients were given methimazole at a starting dose of 30 mg daily, whereas ophthalmopathy patients were given high-dose intravenous methylprednisolone. The paper reports TCR Vbeta CDR3 sequencing of 130 to 150 peripheral blood samples: approximately 41 ophthalmopathy, about 75 hyperthyroidism and some 17 progressor patients.

Broad study findings and their caveats: Most expanded thyroid clonotypes (frequency above 0.001) were also detected in blood, a finding suggesting that blood repertoires may reflect thyroid immune responses. A 13 V-J signature model separated ophthalmopathy from stable hyperthyroidism, with approximately 87% sensitivity and roughly 82% specificity in cross-validation and 80%/75% in testing. No statistical method was used to fix the sample size in advance, and group allocation was not hidden from the investigators. During validation, the model predicted progression to ophthalmopathy a median of approximately six months ahead of onset, with roughly 65% sensitivity and about 75% specificity.

The TCR beta CDR3 regions were amplified from RNA transcripts. The first round of RT-PCR for the TCR CDR3 was performed with the HTBI primer set and the Qiagen OneStep RT-PCR kit. The libraries were constructed in a second round of multiplex PCR and then size-selected and purified. The libraries were sequenced on an Illumina HiSeq2000 using paired-end 100 bp reads. The authors processed their data as follows. SOAPnuke was used to process the raw data, throwing out any read that contained adapters or uncalled bases, had a mean Phred below 15, or lacked an exact constant-primer or identifier match. COPE v1.2.5 was used to merge high-quality paired reads, and clonotypes were defined as unique nucleotide sequences. MiTCR v1.1 was used to align clonotypes to the IMGT TRBV, TRBD and TRBJ reference segments. The analysis was restricted to V-J combinations with a frequency above 0.0001, which together covered just over 98% of the repertoires. A TCS score was defined as the ratio of F50 (clonal expansion) to E x V (chaos), with BLOSUM62-based TCRdist applied between CDR3 peptides within each V-J. Welch's t-statistics and random forest reduced roughly 500 V-J features to some 14, which were used in a naive Bayes classifier (R e1071). TCRdb itself trimmed the public reads at Q25 with fastp, ran MiXCR and retained productive beta chains. Records with the same CDR3 protein are collapsed into one entry carrying the most frequent genes and DNA. Clone size and V and J calls follow TCRdb, not the original study. Here the sample has 480,000 or so distinct CDR3 sequences; about an eighth occur a single time. The top ten clones comprise about 17% of the sample.

Sequenced input: blood. This chain is built from TRBV3-1 and TRBJ1-1, with TRBD1 identical over 7 junction bases. This TCR was sampled from a woman under 30 with Graves' hyperthyroidism. CDR3 loop: CASSQLNVQGGTEAFF. The DNA reads TGTGCCAGCAGCCAACTTAACGTTCAGGGGGGCACTGAAGCTTTCTTT.